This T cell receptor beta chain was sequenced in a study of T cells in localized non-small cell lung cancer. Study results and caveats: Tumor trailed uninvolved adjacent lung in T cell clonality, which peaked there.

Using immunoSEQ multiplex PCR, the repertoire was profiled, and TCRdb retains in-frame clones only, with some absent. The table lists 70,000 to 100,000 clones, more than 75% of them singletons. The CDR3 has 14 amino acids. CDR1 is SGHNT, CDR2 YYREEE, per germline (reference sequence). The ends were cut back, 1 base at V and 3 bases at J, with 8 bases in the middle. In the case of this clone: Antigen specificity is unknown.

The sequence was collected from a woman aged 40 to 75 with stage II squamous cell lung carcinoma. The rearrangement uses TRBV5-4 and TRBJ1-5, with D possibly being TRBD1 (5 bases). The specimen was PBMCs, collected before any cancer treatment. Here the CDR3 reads CASSLQGVNQPQHF. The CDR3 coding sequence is TGTGCCAGCAGCTTGCAAGGGGTCAATCAGCCCCAGCATTTT.